This TCR beta chain was sequenced for a study of blood T cell repertoires in COVID-19. Whole-study context: The United States, Italy and Spain were the sources of the acute and convalescent COVID-19 samples. Sources were T cells, B-cell-depleted T cells, or PBMCs; the material itself was cDNA or gDNA.

V was pared by 0 bases and J by 2 bases, with 14 bases between. Germline assignment: CDR1 SGDLS and CDR2 YYNGEE. The CDR3 sequence is 17 residues long. Authors' processing steps: Amplification of reference gene primers was used by the study to estimate nucleated cell counts. TCRdb's copy holds only in-frame clones and misses some; the assay was immunoSEQ multiplex PCR. V, J and clone size reflect that table, while D and trimming were determined from the DNA. This sample has some 160,000 clones, with about four fifths found just once. The TCR was taken from a woman aged 80 or over with acute or convalescent COVID-19. Sequencing was done on a sample of peripheral blood. The chain uses TRBV9 and TRBJ2-2, with TRBD2 as a possible D gene (6 bases). CDR3 sequence: CASSVAPGVRNTGELFF. CDR3 DNA sequence: TGTGCCAGCAGCGTAGCGCCGGGAGTGAGAAACACCGGGGAGCTGTTTTTT.